Following are 3 T cell receptor beta chains from one sample sequenced in a study of blood T cell repertoires in COVID-19. Generated by immunoSEQ multiplex PCR, the TCRdb table keeps only in-frame clones and is missing some. Among around 200,000 clones listed, approximately 90% were seen once. Input material: peripheral blood. All receptors derive from a man aged 25 to 45 with acute or convalescent COVID-19.

The chain has TRBV27 and TRBJ1-1, with D possibly TRBD1 on 6 matching bases. Trimming removed 3 bases at V and 4 bases at J, with 12 bases between. This CDR3 is built from 14 residues. Germline CDR1 reads MNHEY; CDR2 reads SMNVEV (reference sequence). The CDR3 coding sequence is TGTGCCAGCAGTTTGGTCAGGGGTAGCACTGAAGCTTTCTTT. Amino acid sequence: CASSLVRGSTEAFF.

There are a few counts of this clone. The chain uses TRBV5-1 and TRBJ1-1; weak D call: TRBD1 (5 bases). V gave up 2 bases and J gave up 5 bases, with 13 bases separating them. This CDR3 is built from 14 residues. The germline CDR1 and CDR2 sequences are SGHRS and YFSETQ. The DNA for the CDR3 is TGCGCCAGCAGCTTTGTGGGGCAAGGGACTGAAGCTTTCTTT. Translating it yields CASSFVGQGTEAFF.

The V call is TRBV7-9, the J call TRBJ2-7; D gene uncertain. Trimming took 2 bases from V and 5 from J, leaving 10 bases between them. The CDR3 covers 13 residues. From germline, CDR1 is SEHNR and CDR2 FQNEAQ (reference sequence). The CDR3 protein is CASSLRGADEQYF. The CDR3 region has the DNA TGTGCCAGCAGCTTACGAGGTGCCGACGAGCAGTACTTC.